This TCR beta chain was observed in a study of cytomegalovirus exposure and HLA in healthy donors. Study findings and constraints: Roughly even sequencing depth across donors was the assumption behind the presence/absence analyses. Data from an earlier analysis indicated that most TCR beta V segments were productive either about 87% or about 30% of the time.

This CDR3 has 17 residues. Germline V gives CDR1 MDHEN, CDR2 SYDVKM. Trimming pared 8 bases from V and 2 bases from J, leaving 24 bases between. Of note for this clone: Its antigen remains unknown.

It was with 60 Vbeta and 13 Jbeta primers that the PCR ran. Profiling relied on immunoSEQ multiplex PCR, and the TCRdb table lists in-frame clones only, not all of them. The data contain about 120,000 clones, 50% to 70% of them singletons. The TCR was taken from a middle-aged woman in good health and CMV-seropositive. J is TRBJ1-2 and V is TRBV28, with a possible D match to TRBD1 (5 bases). Sequenced material: PBMCs. This CDR3 reads CASRAAWAGPSNYGYTF. The CDR3 DNA follows: TGTGCCAGCCGTGCCGCCTGGGCAGGGCCTTCGAACTATGGCTACACCTTC.